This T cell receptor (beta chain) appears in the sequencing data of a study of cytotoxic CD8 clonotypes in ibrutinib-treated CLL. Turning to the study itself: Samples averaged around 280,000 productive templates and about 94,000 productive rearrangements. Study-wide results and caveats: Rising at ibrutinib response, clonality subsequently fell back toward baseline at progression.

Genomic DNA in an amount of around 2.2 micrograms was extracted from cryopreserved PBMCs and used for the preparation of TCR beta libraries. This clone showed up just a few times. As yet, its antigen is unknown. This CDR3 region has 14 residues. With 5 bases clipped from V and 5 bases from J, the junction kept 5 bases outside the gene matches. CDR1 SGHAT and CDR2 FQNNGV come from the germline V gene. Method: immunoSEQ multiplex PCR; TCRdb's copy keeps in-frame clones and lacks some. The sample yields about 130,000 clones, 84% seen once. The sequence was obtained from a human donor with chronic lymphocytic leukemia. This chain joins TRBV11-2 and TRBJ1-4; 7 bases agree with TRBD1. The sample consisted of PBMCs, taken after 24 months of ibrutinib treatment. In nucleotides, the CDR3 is TGTGCCAGCAGCCCAGACAGGGTAAATGAAAAACTGTTTTTT. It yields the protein CASSPDRVNEKLFF.